Sequencing of this T cell receptor (beta chain) was carried out in a study of neurological immune-mediated disorders. Study-level results: Across subjects, expanded clones had no CDR3 amino acid sequences in common, pointing to private repertoires in all groups. The greatest TCR clonal expansion occurred in HTLV-1-associated myelopathy and the least in multiple sclerosis, which fell below healthy controls.

Germline lookup yields CDR1 SGDLS and CDR2 YYNGEE. The CDR3 is 13 amino acids. The junction had 11 bases not matched to a gene; V was cut back by 4 bases and J by 12 bases. Via MiXCR, TCRdb re-called the 5' RACE reads, giving one row per CDR3 protein. The sample consists of 15,000 to 20,000 distinct CDR3 sequences, approximately 26% of them appearing once. With respect to this clonotype: What it recognizes is unknown.

Material for sequencing was PBMCs. This receptor was identified in a man aged 45-65 years with HTLV-1-associated myelopathy (HAM/TSP). The rearrangement links TRBV9 to TRBJ2-7; the match to TRBD1 covers 9 bases. The CDR3: CASSPGQGDPPYF. The CDR3 DNA sequence: TGTGCCAGCAGCCCGGGACAGGGCGATCCCCCGTACTTC.